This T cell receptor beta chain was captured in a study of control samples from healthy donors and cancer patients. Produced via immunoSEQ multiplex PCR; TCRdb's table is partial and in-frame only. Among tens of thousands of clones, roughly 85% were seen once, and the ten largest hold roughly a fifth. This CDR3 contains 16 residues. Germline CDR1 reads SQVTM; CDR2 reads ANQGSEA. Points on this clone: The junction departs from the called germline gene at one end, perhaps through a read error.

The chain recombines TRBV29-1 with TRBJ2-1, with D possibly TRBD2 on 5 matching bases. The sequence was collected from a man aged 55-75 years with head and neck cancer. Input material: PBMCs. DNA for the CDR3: TGCAGCGTTGAAGGCCCCCAGCGGCTCTCCTACAATGAGCAGCTCTTC. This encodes CSVEGPQRLSYNEQLF.